One sample yielded the 32 T cell receptor beta chains listed below, sequenced in a study of T-cell memory formation after mild COVID-19. One entry per CDR3 protein, called by TCRdb with MiXCR from the 5' RACE reads. The data show 250,000 or so distinct CDR3 sequences, 15% to 20% seen once. Sequences were obtained from PBMCs or a T cell subset sorted from them (not recorded which). The receptors were gathered from a young man who had mild COVID-19 (a few samples of this study predate the infection). Cell type and time point are not known.

V and J are TRBV21-1 and TRBJ2-5. TRBV21-1 has pseudogene status. The CDR3 sequence is 14 residues long. CDR3 coding DNA: TGTGCCAGCATGGGGTCGGACGCGAAAGAGACCCAGTACTTC. It is translated as CASMGSDAKETQYF.

The gene calls are TRBV7-9 and TRBJ2-5, with 8 positions matching TRBD1. V shed 4 bases and J 5 bases; nucleotides not matched to a gene: 3. Germline V gives CDR1 SEHNR, CDR2 FQNEAQ (reference sequence). This CDR3 spans 13 amino acids. This CDR3 is CASSWTGLETQYF. DNA of the CDR3: TGTGCCAGCAGCTGGACAGGGTTGGAGACCCAGTACTTC.

This clonotype was observed a few times. The chain recombines TRBV6-5 with TRBJ2-2, with a possible D match to TRBD1 (6 bases). V was shortened by 0 bases and J by 0 bases, with 14 bases between the two germline ends. Germline loops: CDR1 MNHEY, CDR2 SVGAGI. This CDR3 has 18 residues. The CDR3 nucleotides read TGTGCCAGCAGTTACTCGAGGGCGAGGACAGCGAACACCGGGGAGCTGTTTTTT. It specifies CASSYSRARTANTGELFF.

This clonotype was recorded at least ten times. V gene TRBV12-3 or TRBV12-4 combines with J gene TRBJ2-1; 7 bases are a match to TRBD1. V gave up 6 bases and J gave up 1 base; unmatched junction bases: 12. This CDR3 has 17 amino acids. The CDR3 DNA is TGTGCCAGCAGCTCCCTCACCGACAGGGCGTCCTACAATGAGCAGTTCTTC. It translates to CASSSLTDRASYNEQFF.

This clonotype appeared once. V and J are TRBV6-1 and TRBJ2-7; D unresolved. The germline V gene has CDR1 MNHNS and CDR2 SASEGT. Trimming left V 5 bases short and J 1 base short, with 9 bases between. The length of the CDR3 is 13 residues. Here the CDR3 reads CASSKQSSYEQYV. DNA for the CDR3: TGTGCCAGCAGTAAACAGAGTTCCTACGAGCAGTACGTC.

This clonotype turned up a few times. The CDR3 DNA reads TGTGCCAGCAGCTCCGGGACGACTGGAAACACCATATATTTT. Its translation: CASSSGTTGNTIYF. The chain uses TRBV7-2 and TRBJ1-3; possible D gene TRBD1, 5 bases. This CDR3 comprises 14 residues. Trimming took off 4 bases at V and 2 bases at J, with 9 bases between the two ends. The germline gives CDR1 SGHTA, CDR2 FQGNSA.

There are many counts of this clonotype. The chain is built from TRBV5-1 and TRBJ1-1; no firm D call. The V end was cut by 3 bases, the J end by 1 base, with 10 bases between. Per germline, CDR1 SGHRS and CDR2 YFSETQ. The CDR3 is 14 residues long. This CDR3 is CASSSAASNTEAFF. CDR3 nucleotides: TGCGCCAGCAGCTCGGCGGCATCGAACACTGAAGCTTTCTTT.

The chain links TRBV6-2 or TRBV6-3 to TRBJ1-6; 7 bases line up with TRBD1. The germline V gene has CDR1 MNHEY and CDR2 SVGEGT. The CDR3 runs 15 residues. V was clipped by 8 bases and J by 3 bases; unmatched bases: 7. The CDR3 is CASVRQGLYNSPLHF. The DNA for the CDR3 is TGTGCCAGCGTTCGACAGGGTCTCTATAATTCACCCCTCCACTTT.

In this sample, this clonotype turned up many times. The gene calls are TRBV12-3 or TRBV12-4 and TRBJ1-2, with a weak D call TRBD1 (6 bases). Trimming pared 5 bases from V and 7 bases from J, leaving 20 bases between. CDR3 size: 15 residues. The DNA of the CDR3 is TGTGCCAGCAGTCTTTCTGTAGGGGGGATTTCTGGCTACACCTTC. Translating gives CASSLSVGGISGYTF.

Many counts were recorded for this clonotype. The chain carries TRBV5-1 and TRBJ2-2, with a possible D match to TRBD1 (7 bases). The CDR3 runs to 16 residues. Per germline, CDR1 SGHRS and CDR2 YFSETQ. V was pared by 4 bases and J by 3 bases, with 16 bases between. For the CDR3, the DNA is TGCGCCAGCAGCGCCCAGGGGGGTCTGGACACCGGGGAGCTGTTTTTT. This translates into CASSAQGGLDTGELFF.

This chain connects TRBV28 to TRBJ2-7, with unresolved D. Trimming removed 1 base from V and 5 bases from J, with 9 bases in between. This CDR3 comprises 13 residues. The germline CDR1 and CDR2 sequences are MDHEN and SYDVKM. Here the CDR3 reads CASSLSAPHEQYV. Here the CDR3 DNA reads TGTGCCAGCAGTTTATCTGCCCCCCACGAGCAGTACGTC.

At least ten counts were recorded for this clonotype. This chain connects TRBV7-6 to TRBJ1-4; 7 bases map to TRBD1. Germline V gives CDR1 SGHVS, CDR2 FNYEAQ. The length of the CDR3 is 16 residues. Trimming took 5 bases from V and 3 from J; bases not matched to a gene: 9. CDR3 region: CASSLGSGTANEKLFF. DNA for the CDR3: TGTGCCAGCAGCCTAGGATCCGGGACAGCTAATGAAAAACTGTTTTTT. Drawing the rest from reference TRBV7-6 and TRBJ1-4, the complete variable domain is GAGVSQSPRYKVTKRGQDVALRCDPISGHVSLYWYRQALGQGPEFLTYFNYEAQQDKSGLPNDRFSAERPEGSISTLTIQRTEQRDSAMYRCASSLGSGTANEKLFFGSGTQLSVL.

This clonotype was counted only a few times. The V and J genes are TRBV5-1 and TRBJ2-2; possibly TRBD2 for D (6 bases). V lost 3 bases and J lost 4, with 16 bases in between. Germline CDR1 and CDR2: SGHRS and YFSETQ. The CDR3 extends over 16 amino acids. The CDR3 coding sequence is TGCGCCAGCAGCTCGGGCCCGGGAGAAGGCACCGGGGAGCTGTTTTTT. Encoded protein: CASSSGPGEGTGELFF.

The genes are TRBV19 and TRBJ1-5; TRBD1 matches at 8 bases. CDR3 length equals 13 residues. V lost 3 bases, J lost 7 bases, and 2 bases stayed unmatched. Per the germline V gene, CDR1 is LNHDA and CDR2 is SQIVND (reference sequence). CDR3 loop: CASSMDREQPQHF. The CDR3, as DNA: TGTGCCAGTAGTATGGACAGGGAACAGCCCCAGCATTTT. Using reference TRBV19 and TRBJ1-5 for the parts outside the CDR3, the full variable domain is DGGITQSPKYLFRKEGQNVTLSCEQNLNHDAMYWYRQDPGQGLRLIYYSQIVNDFQKGDIAEGYSVSREKKESFPLTVTSAQKNPTAFYLCASSMDREQPQHFGDGTRLSIL.

This clonotype came up a few times. The rearrangement links TRBV4-3 to TRBJ1-3; D not resolved. The CDR3 has 14 residues. The ends were cut back, 4 bases at V and 1 base at J, with 8 bases in the middle. Germline V gene data show CDR1 as LGHNA and CDR2 as YSLEER. In nucleotides, the CDR3 is TGCGCCAGCAGCCGTGCAAAATCTGGAAACACCATATATTTT. Residues: CASSRAKSGNTIYF.

The J gene is TRBJ2-7, the V gene TRBV7-9; 10 bases fit TRBD1. The CDR3 length is 14 residues. V shed 4 bases, J shed 6 bases, and the junction held 6 bases outside the gene matches. Germline V gene lookup returns CDR1 SEHNR and CDR2 FQNEAQ (reference sequence). CDR3 nucleotides: TGTGCCAGCAGCTGGGGGGACAGGGGTTTCGAGCAGTACGTC. Translated: CASSWGDRGFEQYV.

This clonotype was counted only a few times. V is TRBV5-1 and J is TRBJ2-7; weak D call: TRBD1 (6 bases). The V end was cut by 4 bases, the J end by 2 bases, with 19 bases between. CDR1 SGHRS and CDR2 YFSETQ come from the germline V gene. CDR3 length: 16 residues. The CDR3, as DNA: TGCGCCAGCAGCCTATCGACAGGTTCATCTACCTACGAGCAGTACTTC. Amino acid sequence: CASSLSTGSSTYEQYF.

V gene TRBV20-1 combines with J gene TRBJ2-1; weak D call: TRBD1 (5 bases). The CDR3 covers 14 residues. Germline CDR1 reads DFQATT; CDR2 reads SNEGSKA (reference sequence). Trimming took 0 bases from V and 7 from J, leaving 13 bases between them. In DNA, the CDR3 is TGCAGTGCTAGAGATTTCGGGTACAGGAATGAGCAGTTCTTC. Its protein is CSARDFGYRNEQFF.

The rearrangement links TRBV6-5 to TRBJ2-3; the D gene could be TRBD1 or TRBD2 (5 bases each). V lost 0 bases to trimming and J lost 2 bases, with 9 bases between them. Germline CDR1 MNHEY, CDR2 SVGAGI. This CDR3 region has 15 residues. The CDR3 DNA reads TGTGCCAGCAGTTACTCCGGGGCCTTCACAGATACGCAGTATTTT. Translating gives CASSYSGAFTDTQYF.

This clonotype was detected a few times. The CDR3 nucleotides read TGTGCCAGCGAATCTCACAATGAGCAGTTCTTC. This sequence encodes CASESHNEQFF. The chain joins TRBV28 to TRBJ2-1, with D uncertain. Germline CDR1 reads MDHEN; CDR2 reads SYDVKM. The CDR3 has 11 amino acids. V lost 8 bases and J 5 bases, leaving 7 bases between the germline ends.

This chain uses TRBV3-1 with TRBJ1-2; TRBD1 aligns across 9 bases. There are 14 residues in the CDR3. Germline CDR1 LGHDT, CDR2 YNNKEL (reference sequence). V lost 2 bases and J lost 8; bases outside the gene matches: 6. The CDR3 here is CASSQPTTGGGYTF. CDR3 coding DNA: TGTGCCAGCAGCCAACCTACGACAGGGGGAGGCTACACCTTC.

A few counts support this clonotype. The chain uses TRBV5-1 and TRBJ1-5, with no clear D. Between the trimmed V and J ends, which lost 0 bases and 5 bases, there was a span of 9 bases. Germline CDR1 and CDR2: SGHRS and YFSETQ. CDR3 size: 14 residues. The CDR3 coding sequence is TGCGCCAGCAGCTTGGGGGGAGACGATCAGCCCCAGCATTTT. Encoded protein: CASSLGGDDQPQHF. The entire variable domain, with the rest obtained from reference TRBV5-1 and TRBJ1-5, is as follows: KAGVTQTPRYLIKTRGQQVTLSCSPISGHRSVSWYQQTPGQGLQFLFEYFSETQRNKGNFPGRFSGRQFSNSRSEMNVSTLELGDSALYLCASSLGGDDQPQHFGDGTRLSIL.

The CDR3 coding sequence is TGTGCCAGCAGTGGGACAGGGGGCGCCTATGGCTACACCTTC. Its protein product is CASSGTGGAYGYTF. This rearrangement joins TRBV2 to TRBJ1-2; 11 nucleotides match TRBD1. The J segment lost 4 bases and the V segment lost 4 bases, leaving 2 bases of the junction unmatched. In germline, CDR1 is SNHLY, CDR2 FYNNEI. This CDR3 is 14 amino acids long.

This sequence joins TRBV19 and TRBJ1-1, with TRBD1 as a possible D gene (5 bases). This CDR3 spans 17 amino acids. CDR1 is LNHDA, CDR2 SQIVND, per germline (reference sequence). Trimming removed 6 bases from V and 0 bases from J, with 20 bases in between. The CDR3 loop reads CASSPPQQGTMNTEAFF. The CDR3 DNA follows: TGTGCCAGTAGCCCCCCCCAGCAGGGAACGATGAACACTGAAGCTTTCTTT.

The genes are TRBV5-1 and TRBJ2-1; D remains unclear. V lost 0 bases and J 6 bases, leaving 10 bases between the germline ends. There are 14 residues in the CDR3. CDR1 SGHRS and CDR2 YFSETQ come from the germline V gene. The CDR3 loop reads CASSLEPGGNEQFF. DNA for the CDR3: TGCGCCAGCAGCTTGGAACCAGGCGGCAATGAGCAGTTCTTC.

This clonotype was picked up many times. The rearrangement links TRBV12-3 or TRBV12-4 to TRBJ2-3; TRBD2 agrees at 10 bases. The CDR3 has 13 amino acids. V lost 6 bases and J lost 5; bases outside the gene matches: 2. CDR3 residues: CASRTSGVDTQYF. The CDR3 DNA follows: TGTGCCAGCAGAACTAGCGGGGTAGATACGCAGTATTTT.

Ten or more counts support this clonotype. The chain links TRBV19 to TRBJ2-2; 8 bases align to TRBD1. The CDR3 is made up of 15 amino acids. Germline V gene sequence: CDR1 LNHDA, CDR2 SQIVND (reference sequence). J gave up 6 bases and V 3 bases, and 6 bases lay outside the gene matches. Here the CDR3 DNA reads TGTGCCAGTAGTATTGGGACAGGAGGGTCCGGGGAGCTGTTTTTT. Translated, it gives CASSIGTGGSGELFF.

The rearrangement uses TRBV28 and TRBJ1-4, with TRBD1 as a possible D gene (5 bases). The CDR3 extends over 14 amino acids. V was clipped by 3 bases and J by 7 bases, with 12 bases between them. CDR1 is MDHEN and CDR2 is SYDVKM in the germline V gene. The CDR3 spells CASSFTTGAEKLFF. The CDR3 coding sequence is TGTGCCAGCAGTTTTACTACCGGGGCTGAAAAACTGTTTTTT.

The chain links TRBV4-3 to TRBJ2-3; no reliable D call. Germline CDR1 and CDR2: LGHNA and YSLEER. V lost 2 bases to trimming and J lost 1 base, with 13 bases between them. The CDR3 contains 16 residues. CDR3 amino acids: CASSQLVPARTDTQYF. The CDR3 DNA reads TGCGCCAGCAGCCAACTCGTCCCCGCCCGCACAGATACGCAGTATTTT.

A remark on this clonotype: The junction departs from the called germline gene at one end, perhaps through a read error. The CDR3 coding sequence is TGCAGCGTTGTTTTTGTGGACATATTGAACTATGGCTACACATTC. This gives the protein CSVVFVDILNYGYTF. The rearrangement joins TRBV29-1 to TRBJ1-2; tentative D call: TRBD1 (5 bases). This CDR3 spans 15 amino acids. Germline CDR1 and CDR2: SQVTM and ANQGSEA.

The V call is TRBV7-9, the J call TRBJ1-1; 7 bases line up with TRBD1. Trimming took 11 bases from V and 4 from J; bases not matched to a gene: 7. Per germline, CDR1 SEHNR and CDR2 FQNEAQ (reference sequence). CDR3 length: 12 residues. In DNA form, the CDR3 reads TGTGCCGGGGCTGCAGGGGGCACTGAAGCTTTCTTT. It yields the protein CAGAAGGTEAFF.

The V gene is TRBV9, the J gene TRBJ1-6; unclear D gene. The CDR3 is 14 amino acids. Germline assignment: CDR1 SGDLS and CDR2 YYNGEE. The V end was cut by 3 bases, the J end by 6 bases, with 10 bases between. The CDR3 sequence: CASSARTLNSPLHF. DNA for the CDR3: TGTGCCAGCAGCGCCAGGACTCTTAATTCACCCCTCCACTTT.